This T cell receptor (beta chain) was identified in a study of T cell responses to AZD1222 COVID-19 vaccine. General study points: With dominance at 160-218 and 743-854, vaccine-associated CD4 TCRs spanned spike. The repertoires were collected only after the peak T cell response.

The count of this clone is one. The antigen is unknown. Sequencing used immunoSEQ multiplex PCR; TCRdb keeps in-frame clones, though not all of them. This sample carries some 150,000 clones, about 90% of them seen once, and the ten largest clones take under 2%. V lost 3 bases and J lost 7; bases outside the gene matches: 4. Germline CDR1 MRHNA, CDR2 SNTAGT. CDR3 length equals 13 residues. The TCR sequence derives from an adult in good health. Sequencing was performed on peripheral blood, taken on day 0 of AZD1222 vaccination. The J gene is TRBJ1-2, the V gene TRBV6-4, with 8 bases fitting TRBD1. The CDR3 spells CASSDQGAPGYTF. CDR3 DNA: TGTGCCAGCAGTGATCAGGGGGCGCCTGGCTACACCTTC.